Sequencing of this TCR beta chain was carried out in a study of Graves' ophthalmopathy and Graves' hyperthyroidism (dated by TCRdb to 2016 to 2018). As for the study more broadly: Peripheral blood was collected at initial diagnosis, before any treatment. An independent validation cohort comprised 18 hyperthyroidism patients and 15 to 17 patients who later progressed from hyperthyroidism to ophthalmopathy. Once sampling was done, hyperthyroidism patients were given methimazole at a starting dose of 30 mg daily, while ophthalmopathy patients were given high-dose intravenous methylprednisolone. For training and testing, the approximately 97 patients in the discovery cohort were randomly divided in a 7:3 ratio. To explore V-J signatures that separate ophthalmopathy from hyperthyroidism, a discovery set of approximately 100 patients was enrolled, consisting of about 41 with ophthalmopathy and around 60 with stable hyperthyroidism. The study used TCR beta repertoire signatures to distinguish Graves' ophthalmopathy from Graves' hyperthyroidism and to predict progression to ophthalmopathy. In five or six hyperthyroidism patients, the T-cell repertoires found in thyroid tissue were compared with those found in blood. In total, 135 blood samples were TCR-sequenced: 40 to 45 ophthalmopathy, around 75 hyperthyroidism and some 17 hyperthyroidism-to-ophthalmopathy patients. Results and caveats for the whole study, not just this receptor: Among expanded thyroid clonotypes with frequency above 0.001, most also showed up in blood, which suggests that blood repertoires may reflect the thyroid immune response. In validation, the model predicted ophthalmopathy progression with less than 71% sensitivity and around 72% specificity; approximately 12 predicted patients were CT-confirmed with GO in a median of about 7.1 months. Sample size was not statistically predetermined, and group allocation was not concealed from the investigators. In cross-validation, the 13-signature model distinguished ophthalmopathy from stable hyperthyroidism with about 87% sensitivity and almost 83% specificity, and in the test set the corresponding values were about 80% and 75%.

For repertoire sequencing, TCR beta CDR3 regions were amplified from RNA transcripts. A first-round RT-PCR used HTBI primers with the Qiagen OneStep RT-PCR kit, followed by a second-round multiplex PCR, size selection and purification. Sequencing of the libraries was carried out on an Illumina HiSeq2000 in paired-end mode with 100 bp reads. The authors processed their data as follows. Reads were processed with SOAPnuke, discarding reads with adapters, uncalled bases, mean Phred below 15, or no exact constant-primer or identifier match. COPE v1.2.5 was used to merge high-quality paired reads. Each unique nucleotide sequence was defined as a clonotype, and clonotypes were aligned to IMGT TRB V, D and J references with MiTCR v1.1. Only V-J combinations with frequency above 0.0001 were analysed, covering 98% to 99.2% of repertoires. A TCR clonal expansion and chaos score per V-J combination was defined as the ratio of F50 clonal expansion to chaos observed in the TCRdist matrix. Welch's t-statistics and random forest were used to reduce features to about a dozen V-J combinations, which were fed into a naive Bayes classifier. Thyroid-blood repertoire similarity was quantified with the Morisita-Horn index. TCRdb ran its own pipeline on the public reads, namely fastp trimming at Q25 and MiXCR clone calling, and kept in-frame beta chains. Records with the same CDR3 protein are collapsed into one entry carrying the most frequent genes and DNA. TCRdb assigned the V and J calls; the authors' analysis was not used. Here the sample has over 450,000 distinct CDR3 sequences; around 15% occur a single time. Together, the top ten hold around 9.8% of the sample.

This clonotype has more than one count but fewer than ten. What this receptor recognizes is not known. Per-base quality was not reported, and no clone a single base away is much larger than it. Patients with ophthalmopathy had moderately to severely active disease, with a Clinical Activity Score of 3 or more, a NOSPECS grade of 4 or more, and a disease duration of less than 3 months. Patients with other autoimmune diseases, uncontrolled infections, pregnancy or lactation were excluded. Diagnosis was based on clinical symptoms, serum thyroxine, TRAb, thyroid ultrasound and orbital computed tomography. PBMCs were isolated from about 10 ml of fresh peripheral blood by Ficoll-Paque density gradient centrifugation. Total RNA was extracted with Trizol reagent and quality-checked on an Agilent 2100 Bioanalyzer. Based on the germline V gene, the CDR1 and CDR2 sequences are SGHRS and YFSETQ. Deletion took 4 bases off V and 0 bases off J, with a span of 12 bases between the germline ends. The CDR3 spans 15 residues, from the cysteine through the phenylalanine. The sequence is cut down to CDR3 DNA, 45 bases in frame from base 1.

Rearrangement joined TRBV5-1 to TRBJ2-3; matching of 6 bases hints at TRBD1 as the D gene. The sequence was obtained from a woman aged 25 to 39 with Graves' ophthalmopathy. Donor details come from another sample of the same person, matched by shared clones. Sequenced input: blood. The CDR3 has the sequence CASSHAGESTDTQYF. The bases are TGCGCCAGCAGCCATGCAGGGGAAAGCACAGATACGCAGTATTTT.